Below are 12 T cell receptor beta chains sequenced from a single sample in a study of blood T cell repertoires in COVID-19. Some clones are missing from TCRdb's copy, which holds only in-frame ones; the method was immunoSEQ multiplex PCR. This table has roughly 100,000 clones, roughly 92% appearing once. Sequenced: peripheral blood. The receptors were gathered from a woman aged 45-65 years with COVID-19, enrolled during active disease.

This clone was found a few times. The chain combines TRBV18 with TRBJ1-4; 9 bases line up with TRBD1. Germline V gene lookup returns CDR1 KGHSH and CDR2 LQKENI. V dropped 3 bases and J dropped 4; count of bases not matched to a gene: 0. The CDR3 contains 14 residues. CDR3 region: CASSPGQGNEKLFF. The CDR3, as DNA: TGTGCCAGCTCACCGGGACAGGGTAATGAAAAACTGTTTTTT.

This chain connects TRBV7-2 to TRBJ2-2; the match to TRBD2 covers 8 bases. The CDR3 length is 15 residues. The V and J ends lost 2 bases and 5 bases, in that order; junction bases with no gene match: 4. Germline loops: CDR1 SGHTA, CDR2 FQGNSA. The CDR3 loop reads CASSLSGGRTGELFF. The CDR3 DNA reads as TGTGCCAGCAGCTTAAGCGGCGGGAGGACCGGGGAGCTGTTTTTT. The full variable domain, its missing parts supplied by reference TRBV7-2 and TRBJ2-2, is GAGVSQSPSNKVTEKGKDVELRCDPISGHTALYWYRQSLGQGLEFLIYFQGNSAPDKSGLPSDRFSAERTGGSVSTLTIQRTQQEDSAVYLCASSLSGGRTGELFFGEGSRLTVL.

V gene TRBV6-2 or TRBV6-3 combines with J gene TRBJ1-6; TRBD1 aligns across 7 bases. Germline trimming cut 2 bases from V and 7 bases from J; bases unmatched to any gene: 8. There are 16 residues in the CDR3. Germline CDR1 and CDR2: MNHEY and SVGEGT. CDR3 DNA: TGTGCCAGCAGTTACGCCGGGCCAGGGGGAAATTCACCCCTCCACTTT. Amino acid sequence: CASSYAGPGGNSPLHF.

The chain links TRBV7-6 to TRBJ2-1; TRBD1 matches at 11 bases. Trimming took 3 bases from V and 6 from J; bases not matched to a gene: 4. Germline lookup yields CDR1 SGHVS and CDR2 FNYEAQ. There are 15 residues in the CDR3. CDR3 bases: TGTGCCAGCAGCTTCGGGACAGGGGGTGGCAATGAGCAGTTCTTC. Encoded protein: CASSFGTGGGNEQFF.

The CDR3 sequence: CASSLRLAGGVTYNEQFF. The CDR3 bases are TGTGCCAGCAGCTTAAGACTAGCGGGGGGGGTCACCTACAATGAGCAGTTCTTC. The chain carries TRBV11-2 and TRBJ2-1; 14 positions match TRBD2. The CDR3 has 18 amino acids. V lost 2 bases to trimming and J lost 2 bases; unmatched junction nucleotides: 5. The germline V gene encodes CDR1 SGHAT and CDR2 FQNNGV.

The gene calls are TRBV20-1 and TRBJ2-7, with D maybe TRBD2 (5 bases). The CDR3 covers 11 residues. Trimming pared 7 bases from V and 4 bases from J, leaving 11 bases between. Germline V CDR1 and CDR2: DFQATT, SNEGSKA (reference sequence). CDR3 residues: CSVPREYEQYF. The DNA of the CDR3 is TGCAGTGTGCCTAGGGAGTACGAGCAGTACTTC.

The chain has TRBV2 and TRBJ1-4; 8 bases align to TRBD1. The V segment lost 3 bases and the J segment 7 bases; nucleotides outside the gene matches: 10. The germline V gene encodes CDR1 SNHLY and CDR2 FYNNEI. This CDR3 is 16 amino acids long. CDR3 in amino acids: CASSEDRVWGGEKLFF. The CDR3 DNA sequence: TGTGCCAGCAGTGAGGACAGGGTGTGGGGAGGTGAAAAACTGTTTTTT.

J is TRBJ1-1 and V is TRBV5-5; tentative D call: TRBD1 (6 bases). The V gene lost 4 bases and the J gene lost 2 bases, with 18 bases spanning the gap. CDR1 is SGHKS and CDR2 is YYEKEE in the germline V gene (reference sequence). This CDR3 region has 16 residues. CDR3 coding DNA: TGTGCCAGCAGCCTAAGGACAGTTCTAGCCAACACTGAAGCTTTCTTT. Translation gives CASSLRTVLANTEAFF.

Here the CDR3 DNA reads TGTGCCAGCAGTGAAGCTTCAGGAACTGAAGCTTTCTTT. Its protein is CASSEASGTEAFF. The V gene is TRBV2, the J gene TRBJ1-1, with unresolved D. From germline, CDR1 is SNHLY and CDR2 FYNNEI. The CDR3 consists of 13 residues. V lost 0 bases and J 5 bases, leaving 7 bases between the germline ends.

This sequence joins TRBV27 and TRBJ1-1; 10 positions agree with TRBD1. Looked up from germline, CDR1 is MNHEY and CDR2 is SMNVEV (reference sequence). V shed 5 bases and J 7 bases; nucleotides not matched to a gene: 7. This CDR3 has 14 residues. The CDR3 reads CASSKQGQGVEAFF. The CDR3 DNA follows: TGTGCCAGCAGTAAACAAGGACAGGGGGTTGAAGCTTTCTTT.

A single count supports this clone. The rearrangement uses TRBV2 and TRBJ1-2; TRBD1 might be the D (6 bases). CDR1 is SNHLY and CDR2 is FYNNEI in the germline V gene. V was clipped by 8 bases and J by 4 bases, with 14 bases between them. This CDR3 comprises 13 residues. CDR3 sequence (DNA): TGTGCCAGCCTTAAGACAGGTCTCTATGGCTACACCTTC. This encodes CASLKTGLYGYTF.

V gene TRBV27 combines with J gene TRBJ1-2; the D is unclear. This CDR3 contains 14 residues. The germline V gene has CDR1 MNHEY and CDR2 SMNVEV (reference sequence). V was trimmed by 3 bases and J by 8 bases, leaving 16 bases between them. The CDR3 sequence is CASSFLREAGGYTF. CDR3 nucleotide sequence: TGTGCCAGCAGTTTCTTGAGGGAGGCGGGGGGCTACACCTTC.